This T cell receptor beta chain emerged from a study of T-cell memory formation after mild COVID-19. About this clonotype: The antigen remains undetermined.

TCRdb re-analysed the 5' RACE reads in MiXCR, keeping a single row per CDR3 protein. The sample includes hundreds of thousands of distinct CDR3 sequences, 20% to 30% seen only once; the top ten take around 13%. Study-level results: Later expanders leaned toward CD4+, whereas clones contracting from day 15 to 85 were balanced CD4/CD8.

The CDR3 is 14 residues long. Trimming stripped 8 bases from V and 5 bases from J, with 21 bases between. Germline lookup yields CDR1 SQVTM and CDR2 ANQGSEA. The sample consisted of PBMCs or a T cell subset sorted from them (not recorded which). This clonotype was obtained from an adult woman who had mild COVID-19 (a few samples of this study predate the infection). Cell type and time point are not known. The chain carries TRBV29-1 and TRBJ1-2, with D perhaps matching TRBD1 (5 bases). The CDR3 loop is CSTPSGGTEYGYTF. The CDR3 nucleotides read TGCAGCACCCCCTCGGGCGGGACGGAGTATGGCTACACCTTC.